This TCR beta chain stems from a study of cytomegalovirus exposure and HLA in healthy donors (dated 2017 in TCRdb). A note on the overall study: An earlier analysis of approximately 550 of the donors reported 250 to 300 Gb of sequence data and 117 million unique TCR beta sequences from about 179 million T cells. An early release that covered about 640 HLA-typed donors contained about 300 gigabases of sequencing data and tens of millions of unique TCR sequences. Among the roughly 390 genotyped donors, approximately 77% belonged to the genetic ancestry cluster associated with self-reported Caucasian donors. The study was designed to test whether signatures of past pathogen exposure could be identified by cataloging public T cell receptors. The study used immunosequencing to profile the T cell repertoires of hundreds of subjects and linked those repertoires to cytomegalovirus serostatus. Along with the approximately 700-subject first cohort, a separate validation cohort of over a hundred different subjects was used. To predict cytomegalovirus infection status, the study brought together high-throughput TCR immunosequencing, statistical association of individual TCRs with disease status, and machine learning. In a later analysis, previously published TCR beta repertoires from 600 to 850 donors were re-analyzed and high-resolution HLA genotyping was added so that TCR occurrence patterns could be studied. In the later analysis, no new phenotypic data were used to find candidate immune exposures; instead, reliance was placed on TCR beta sequences and their occurrence across donors. An earlier analysis of roughly 580 of the donors used high-throughput TCR beta sequencing to judge whether each TCR beta V gene segment behaved as functional or pseudogenic. Donor age, sex, ethnicity and CMV serostatus were collected together with the repertoire data. In a later genetic analysis, genome-wide SNP genotypes for about three fifths of the 666 donors were used, and that subset was treated as a discovery cohort. All discovery cohort repertoires had been generated on a single sequencing platform. Class I and class II HLA loci were covered by the typing at four-digit resolution. Typing coverage differed by locus: A, B, C, DRB1 and DQB1 were typed in roughly 620-640 donors, DQA1 in approximately 520, DPA1 in some 610, and DPB1 in 472. Five DR-DQ haplotypes were treated as single units for association and clustering because of strong linkage in the cohort. On average, roughly 250,000 unique TCR beta nucleotide sequences were sequenced per donor among 398 genotyped donors of the cohort, with roughly 19% of those sequences being non-productive. The investigation overall reported the following: Because counts were too low, approximately 15 rarely observed V segments, including chromosome 9 orphons, were excluded from the earlier analysis of some 590 of the donors. Linkage disequilibrium might explain the correlated functional status among segregating V segments, but an unknown experimental factor could not be excluded. Broadly in line with IMGT annotations, most TCR beta V segments showed up in productive rearrangements about 87% or about 30% of the time in an earlier analysis of under 700 of the donors. When HLA alleles, especially DR and DQ, strongly co-occurred, attributing TCR associations to individual alleles was difficult. Because HLA typing was missing for some donors at each locus, association tests included only the typed subset. V-gene and J-gene trimming of TCR beta chains was associated with a missense DCLRE1C variant in a later genetic analysis, and the association was replicated in an independent cohort. A later genetic analysis reported fewer N-insertions in productive TCRs among donors in an Asian-associated ancestry cluster than the roughly 620-donor mean. This cohort had only TCR beta chains sequenced, and the lack of alpha or paired-chain data limited which features could be detected. A group of highly shared sequence variants was considered likely to be a technical artifact of the sequencing pipeline. In a later analysis, most CMV-associated TCR beta chains were found to appear HLA-restricted, with HLA associations seemingly driven largely by CMV exposure. While some public TCRs were present in many individuals, most TCR sequences turned up only very rarely across donors. At a false discovery rate of 0.05, a later analysis linked 16,000 or so TCR beta sequences to specific HLA alleles. In a later analysis, several top co-occurrence clusters were reported to appear linked to parvovirus B19, influenza, CMV and Epstein-Barr virus. A further reported finding was that TCR beta sequences accurately predicted the HLA-A and HLA-B alleles for most subjects in the first cohort. The only immune exposure information available for the cohort was CMV serostatus. According to a later analysis, TCR association rates differed among HLA loci, with DRB1 alleles showing the most associated TCRs and HLA-C alleles showing the fewest. In a later analysis, HLA-associated TCR beta chains showed more clonal expansion and lower generation probabilities than non-associated chains that were equally common. A few of the identified cytomegalovirus-associated TCR beta chains were confirmed in vitro to be specific for cytomegalovirus antigens. A total of roughly 160 TCR beta chains were listed by the study as associated with cytomegalovirus. Roughly uniform sequencing depth across donors was assumed in presence/absence analyses, although this assumption may not hold. Some IMGT-functional V segments, including TRBV6-2 and TRBV6-3, could not be told apart with the 87-base-pair reads, so those segments were excluded. Cytomegalovirus status was reported to be diagnosed by the classifier with high specificity and sensitivity in both the original and validation cohorts. The authors suggested that the approach could potentially be extended to other disease states and immunological phenotypes.

Trimming takes 4 bases from V and 5 bases from J, and the germline ends sit 14 bases apart. The CDR3 covers 15 residues, taking in both the cysteine and the phenylalanine. Only the CDR3 region is kept as DNA, spanning 45 bases read in frame from base 1. CDR1 and CDR2 are read off the germline V gene (reference sequence) as PRHDT and FYEKMQ. The cohort consisted of some 730 healthy bone marrow donors. Cohort members were all nominally healthy when sampled, although unrecorded immune exposures were likely present. Of the 666 cohort members, approximately 290 had a positive CMV serostatus and about 350 had a negative one, while no CMV serostatus was recorded for the donor. A peripheral blood sample was provided by each donor, and peripheral blood mononuclear cells were used for TCR beta sequencing. Genomic DNA was extracted from the blood cell samples with the Qiagen DNeasy Blood Extraction Kit. To note about this clone: Its antigen has not been determined. No per-base quality is available; no much larger clone lies one base away.

The library was generated by the immunoSEQ multiplex PCR assay. The multiplex PCR relied on a mix of 60 forward primers for TCR Vbeta segments and 13 reverse primers for TCR Jbeta segments. A multiplex PCR assay on genomic DNA amplified the CDR3 region of rearranged TCR beta genes. The amplified TCR beta libraries were sequenced on the Illumina HiSeq System as 87-base-pair reads. On the study's bioinformatics: In a later analysis, tens of millions of unique TCR beta chains were counted across the 650 to 750 repertoires, and roughly 10 million of these chains were shared by at least two donors. Raw reads were error-corrected and collapsed into unique sequences with a nearest-neighbor algorithm that merged closely related sequences to remove PCR and sequencing errors. V, D and J gene segments were assigned by aligning CDR3 sequences to IMGT reference sequences. For a sequence to be retained, at least a six-nucleotide match to both a V gene segment and a J gene segment was required. Rearrangements were called productive when the CDR3 lacked stop codons and stayed in frame with V and J; all others were non-productive. Following IMGT convention, CDR3 was defined as the stretch from the second conserved V-encoded cysteine to the conserved J-encoded phenylalanine. The earlier analysis of 587 of the donors excluded sequences that lacked an unambiguous match to a single V gene segment. In an earlier analysis of a few hundred of the donors, V segments were called functional above 56.7% productive rearrangements and were called segregating when the between-donor standard deviation exceeded 5%. A statistical classification framework was developed to diagnose cytomegalovirus status using the catalog of TCR beta chain sequences. A later analysis assigned V and J genes by comparing TCR nucleotide sequences with IMGT/GENE-DB human TR gene sequences. Using the TCRdist pipeline, a later analysis assigned CDR3 sequences along with most-parsimonious VDJ recombination scenarios. In a later analysis, every TCR beta chain was defined by the combination of its CDR3 amino acid sequence and its V-gene family, and reads without a unique V-gene family were dropped. In a later analysis, a few hundred highly shared, low-generation-probability nucleotide sequences were removed to address suspected cross-contamination and a sequencing artifact. In a later analysis, a clonal expansion index was calculated for each public chain from normalized within-repertoire ranks of inferred template counts. In a later analysis, generation probabilities were computed with a VDJ recombination model fitted to out-of-frame rearrangements, and the resulting probabilities were checked against IGoR. Hypergeometric tests were used in a later analysis to score TCR-TCR, TCR-HLA and TCR-CMV co-occurrence, with a repertoire-size bias correction applied to the TCR pairs. In a later analysis, false discovery rates were estimated by permuting HLA or CMV assignments 20 times. In a later analysis, co-occurring TCRs were grouped using DBSCAN, and TCRdist sequence similarity was added for clustering within HLA-allele-positive subsets. Repertoires with fewer than 30,000 or more than 120,000 public chains were left out of co-occurrence clustering, as were five repertoires with anomalous nucleotide sharing. Here the immuneACCESS table is served through TCRdb, limited to in-frame sequences with V and J called. Missing clones are a known gap in these copies; in checked studies unresolved V genes cover under half, and the rest lacks a known reason. D and trimming come from the DNA, and the V and J calls and clone size come from that table. The sample profile shows 200,000 to 250,000 clones; about 83% of them were found once. The top ten clonotypes cover around 1.2% of the sample.

The clonotype comes from a human donor in good health. The specimen sequenced was PBMCs. Rearrangement joined TRBV13 to TRBJ2-2; TRBD2 is a possible D gene, resting on 6 matching bases. The CDR3 region has the sequence CASSSGTWLTGELFF. The DNA reads as follows: TGTGCCAGCAGCTCGGGGACTTGGCTAACCGGGGAGCTGTTTTTT. Full variable domain (CDR3 extended with the reference TRBV13 and TRBJ2-2 proteins): AAGVIQSPRHLIKEKRETATLKCYPIPRHDTVYWYQQGPGQDPQFLISFYEKMQSDKGSIPDRFSAQQFSDYHSELNMSSLELGDSALYFCASSSGTWLTGELFFGEGSRLTVL.